This TCR beta chain is drawn from a study of tumor-infiltrating T cells and Merkel cell polyomavirus listed by TCRdb under 2017. About the investigation overall: CD8+ T cells specific for the Merkel cell polyomavirus KLL epitope were examined in Merkel cell carcinoma patients. Patients presented at varying disease stages and were followed for a median of about three years, with a range of 1. Patients received varied, non-standardized therapies including chemotherapy, radiation and immunotherapies. TRB sequencing was performed on KLL-tetramer-sorted cells from blood or tumor-infiltrating lymphocytes in 14 to 15 samples, as well as on around eleven matched whole-tumor samples. The majority of whole-tumor samples consisted of approximately 23-micron curls cut from formalin-fixed, paraffin-embedded tissue blocks. Across the study, one tumor sample was a frozen nodal tumor digest and one was a flash-frozen core biopsy of a metastasis.

The library was generated by the immunoSEQ multiplex PCR assay. Genomic DNA extraction, TRB sequencing and normalization were performed by Adaptive Biotechnologies (Seattle, WA). The source study handled its data this way. To compute clonality, the Shannon entropy of productive TRB sequences was normalized by log2 of unique productive sequences and then subtracted from one. To identify KLL-specific clonotypes in tumors, TCRbeta CDR3 amino acid sequences were matched against the sequences from the tetramer-sorted sample of each patient. TCRdb holds this immuneACCESS table with in-frame rearrangements only. Some clones are missing; in checked studies, unresolved V genes explain under half, and the rest has no known cause. For V, J and clone size, that table is used; D and trimming come from the DNA. A total of over 20,000 clones appear in this sample, 70% to 90% of them only once. About 2.9% of the sample goes to the ten largest clones.

The V and J ends are trimmed by 0 bases and 6 bases, leaving 14 bases between them. CDR1 GTSNPN and CDR2 SVGIG were looked up in the germline V gene (reference sequence). Its CDR3 holds 14 amino acids, cysteine through phenylalanine. Just the 42-base CDR3 DNA is kept, in frame starting at base 1. Robust positive staining for Merkel cell polyomavirus Large T antigen was observed by immunohistochemistry in the tumors of all patients. Approximately twelve Merkel cell carcinoma patients were included, each with robust KLL-tetramer+ populations (above 0.04% of CD8+ T cells) in blood and/or cultured TIL. All patients were identified as Caucasian, and a median age of about 69 years (range roughly 45 to 77 years) was recorded. Lymph node tumors were analyzed for patients with unknown primaries presenting with nodal disease, or where primary tissue was insufficient. Findings and caveats that apply to the study as a whole: KLL-specific TRB repertoires were found to be diverse and largely private, with only one public clonotype, shared by two patients, identified among around 420 unique sequences. A higher fraction of KLL-specific T cells within tumors (about 1.8-20% versus about 0-0.15%) was associated with significantly better MCC-specific survival. A significant MCC-specific survival advantage (P = 0.0051) was associated with a greater number of unique KLL-specific clonotypes in tumors (about 5-108 vs 0-3). Because only a single viral epitope was studied, T cells directed against other Merkel cell polyomavirus epitopes were not captured. The small sample size of the study (n = 12 patients) is a limitation.

About this clone itself: The antigen it recognizes is unknown. It has no much larger one-base neighbor in the sample; base qualities were not kept.

Specimen: lymph node tissue. The receptor comes from a man aged 45 to 65 with Merkel cell carcinoma. Recombination joined TRBV30 with TRBJ1-1, with no confidently assigned D gene. The CDR3 has the sequence CAWSVIHGVSEAFF. The sequence in DNA is TGTGCCTGGAGTGTTATCCACGGGGTCTCTGAAGCTTTCTTT.